This T cell receptor beta chain was found in a study of PD-L1 blockade in urothelial cancer. Study-level background: At 6 weeks and at 3 weeks (second dose) after treatment start, blood was analyzed. Blood samples had a median of around 150,000 T cells. Findings and caveats of the study: Blood clones associated with the tumor expanded more at 3 weeks in durable-benefit patients.

TCRdb's copy holds only in-frame clones and misses some; the assay was immunoSEQ multiplex PCR. The sample holds around 41,000 clones, around 90% seen once. All patients handed over anywhere from 1 to 8 samples, pretreatment and on-treatment. A note on this clone: Its antigen is undetermined.

The sequencing here drew on PBMCs, taken around atezolizumab (anti-PD-L1) treatment. The receptor comes from a woman in her sixties or seventies with urothelial cancer.

The CDR3, as DNA: TGTGCCAGCAGCTCTGGCGGGCAGGCCTCTCTACCTTACGAGCAGTACTTC. Translation gives CASSSGGQASLPYEQYF. The chain has TRBV5-4 and TRBJ2-7; perhaps TRBD2 as D (5 bases). The CDR3 totals 17 residues. Per the germline V gene, CDR1 is SGHNT and CDR2 is YYREEE (reference sequence). V was trimmed by 3 bases and J by 4 bases, leaving 23 bases between them.